This TCR beta chain is drawn from a study of OX40 agonist ivuxolimab in advanced cancers. In the study overall: Patients in dose escalation had liver, melanoma, kidney or head and neck cancers. Regarding the study as a whole: Also showing low normalized T-cell clonal expansion were some of the nonresponders.

Note on this clone: What it binds is not known. Other DNA sequences in the sample encode the same CDR3.

Repertoires were generated with immunoSEQ multiplex PCR, while TCRdb's copy carries only in-frame clones and drops some. The data contain about 64,000 clones, roughly 90% of them singletons. Source: CD4+ or CD8+ T cells sorted from blood, taken in a trial of the OX40 agonist ivuxolimab. The receptor was derived from an adult with an advanced solid tumor such as melanoma, head and neck, liver or kidney cancer.

The CDR3 is CASSYSVGVGTDTQYF. In DNA, the CDR3 is TGTGCCAGCAGTTACTCGGTCGGGGTTGGGACAGATACGCAGTATTTT. V gene TRBV6-5 combines with J gene TRBJ2-3, with D possibly TRBD2 on 5 matching bases. The CDR3 covers 16 residues. Germline V lookup: CDR1 MNHEY, CDR2 SVGAGI. V lost 0 bases and J lost 3, with 13 bases in between.